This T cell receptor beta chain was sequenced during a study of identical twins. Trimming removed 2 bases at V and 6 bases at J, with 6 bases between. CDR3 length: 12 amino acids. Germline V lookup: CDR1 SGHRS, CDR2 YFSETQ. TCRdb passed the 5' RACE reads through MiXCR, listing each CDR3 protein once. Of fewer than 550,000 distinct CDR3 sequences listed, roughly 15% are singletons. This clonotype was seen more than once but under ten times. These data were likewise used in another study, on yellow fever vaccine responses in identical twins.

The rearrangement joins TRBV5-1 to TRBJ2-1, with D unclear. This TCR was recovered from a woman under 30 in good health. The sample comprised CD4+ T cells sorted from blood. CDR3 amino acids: CASSLTTNEQFF. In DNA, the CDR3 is TGCGCCAGCAGCTTAACCACCAATGAGCAGTTCTTC.